The rows below give T cell receptor beta chains drawn from one sample of a study of blood T cell repertoires in COVID-19. Using immunoSEQ multiplex PCR, the repertoire was profiled, and TCRdb retains in-frame clones only, with some absent. The sample has 97,000 or so clones, around nine tenths seen once. Specimen: peripheral blood. These receptors were taken from a man aged 55 to 70 with acute or convalescent COVID-19. CDR3s include the opening cysteine and the closing phenylalanine or tryptophan. The D gene is left open where the match is weak. Some rows have no size entry. The others give once, few or many, or a class for an expanded clone.

-	TRBV7-2	TRBJ2-1	-	TGTGCCAGCAGCTTGAGACCGGGAGAGAACAATGAGCAGTTCTTC	CASSLRPGENNEQFF
-	TRBV5-4	TRBJ2-2	once	TGTGCCAGCAGCCCAGCAAGACTAAGGTCTATCACCGGGGAGCTGTTTTTT	CASSPARLRSITGELFF
TRBD1	TRBV3-1/TRBV3-2	TRBJ2-4	-	TGTGCCAGCAGCCAGGCCGACAGGGACCAAAACATTCAGTACTTC	CASSQADRDQNIQYF
-	TRBV5-4	TRBJ2-7	-	TGTGCCAGCAGCCCTGGAGGGGCAGAGAACTACGAGCAGTACTTC	CASSPGGAENYEQYF
-	TRBV19	TRBJ1-2	-	TGTGCCAGTAGTTTCACGGGACTTTCGGATGGCTACACCTTC	CASSFTGLSDGYTF
-	TRBV3-1/TRBV3-2	TRBJ2-2	-	TGTGCCAGCAGCCAAGCGAGAGGGACACTGAACACCGGGGAGCTGTTTTTT	CASSQARGTLNTGELFF
TRBD1	TRBV27	TRBJ1-4	-	TGTGCCAGCAAGCTCACTAAGGTTGGGACAGGGAATGAAAAACTGTTTTTT	CASKLTKVGTGNEKLFF
-	TRBV25-1	TRBJ1-2	-	TGTGCCAGCAGTGAATATCTGTCCGGCTACACCTTC	CASSEYLSGYTF
-	TRBV11-1	TRBJ1-1	-	TGTGCCAGCAGCTTCCCTGAGGGATCCACTGAAGCTTTCTTT	CASSFPEGSTEAFF
-	TRBV30	TRBJ1-1	once	TGTGCCTGGAGTTCAGACAGTGGGACTGAAGCTTTCTTT	CAWSSDSGTEAFF
-	TRBV29-1	TRBJ1-2	-	TGCAGCGTTGTCCGGGACTCAATCTATGGCTACACCTTC	CSVVRDSIYGYTF
-	TRBV30	TRBJ1-5	-	TGTGCCTGGAGTGTACTTGGGGCCCGTCAGCCCCAGCATTTT	CAWSVLGARQPQHF
TRBD1	TRBV18	TRBJ2-1	-	TGTGCCAGCTCACTCGACAGGGTACAGCAGTTCTTC	CASSLDRVQQFF
TRBD1	TRBV6-5	TRBJ2-1	-	TGTGCCAGCAAGAAAGGGGGACAGGGGGAGAAGGGGCAGTTCTTC	CASKKGGQGEKGQFF
TRBD1	TRBV4-2	TRBJ1-2	-	TGTGCCAGCAGCCCGTGGACAGGGGAGGTACTCAATAACTATGGCTACACCTTC	CASSPWTGEVLNNYGYTF
TRBD1	TRBV19	TRBJ2-1	-	TGTGCCAGTAGTTTCCCGGGACAGGTGGCCCATGAGCAGTTCTTC	CASSFPGQVAHEQFF
-	TRBV7-6	TRBJ1-5	-	TGTGCCAGCAGCCACTCCAATCAGCCCCAGCATTTT	CASSHSNQPQHF
-	TRBV6-6	TRBJ1-5	-	TGTGCCAGCAGCCCCACAGACAGGCCTCCGGCTCAGCCCCAGCATTTT	CASSPTDRPPAQPQHF
TRBD2	TRBV3-1/TRBV3-2	TRBJ2-1	-	TGTGCCAGCAGCCAAGATATTGCGGGGGGGTACTACAATGAGCAGTTCTTC	CASSQDIAGGYYNEQFF
TRBD1	TRBV3-1/TRBV3-2	TRBJ1-5	-	TGTGCCAGCAGCCAAGGGGGACAGGGGCTATCGGGTCAGCCCCAGCATTTT	CASSQGGQGLSGQPQHF
TRBD1	TRBV12-3/TRBV12-4	TRBJ1-1	-	TGTGCCAGCAGCCGGACAGGGCCTGAAGCTTTCTTT	CASSRTGPEAFF
-	TRBV5-1	TRBJ2-3	-	TGCGCCAGCAGCTCCGCGGGGGCCCGTAGCACAGATACGCAGTATTTT	CASSSAGARSTDTQYF
-	TRBV4-2	TRBJ1-2	-	TGTGCCAGCAGCCAAGATAGCCGAGGCTATGGCTACACCTTC	CASSQDSRGYGYTF
TRBD1	TRBV11-1	TRBJ1-2	-	TGTGCCAGCAGTCAAGATAGGACAGGGTCCGGCTACACCTTC	CASSQDRTGSGYTF
TRBD2	TRBV7-2	TRBJ2-1	-	TGTGCCAGCAGCTTCGCGAGCGGGGGGGCCAATGAGCAGTTCTTC	CASSFASGGANEQFF
TRBD1	TRBV5-1	TRBJ1-1	-	TGCGCCAGCAGCTTGGCCGAGGCAGGGGGAGAGGCTTTCTTT	CASSLAEAGGEAFF